These 10 T cell receptor beta chains were sequenced from one sample in a study of blood T cell repertoires in COVID-19. Using immunoSEQ multiplex PCR, the repertoire was profiled, and TCRdb retains in-frame clones only, with some absent. The sample lists roughly 290,000 clones, about 90% occurring once. The sample was peripheral blood. Every receptor here comes from a woman between 50 and 59 years old who had recovered from COVID-19.

V usage is TRBV4-1 and J usage is TRBJ1-1; a weak D match, TRBD1 (5 bases). The V gene's germline CDR1 is MGHRA and CDR2 YSYEKL. Trimming removed 1 base from V and 0 bases from J, with 12 bases in between. The CDR3 is 16 amino acids. The CDR3: CASSQARGEVNTEAFF. The CDR3, as DNA: TGCGCCAGCAGCCAAGCGCGGGGGGAGGTGAACACTGAAGCTTTCTTT.

V usage is TRBV30 and J usage is TRBJ1-2, with D possibly matching TRBD1 (6 bases). The CDR3 covers 13 residues. Looked up from germline, CDR1 is GTSNPN and CDR2 is SVGIG (reference sequence). Trimming took off 3 bases at V and 1 base at J, with 9 bases between the two ends. DNA of the CDR3: TGTGCCTGGAGACAGGACAGTAACTATGGCTACACCTTC. It yields the protein CAWRQDSNYGYTF.

The chain joins TRBV27 to TRBJ1-1; 12 bases fit TRBD1. V lost 10 bases to trimming and J lost 6 bases; unmatched junction nucleotides: 9. The CDR3 sequence is 14 residues long. Per the germline V gene, CDR1 is MNHEY and CDR2 is SMNVEV (reference sequence). CDR3 DNA: TGTGCCACCCACACGGGACAGGGGGCCGCTGAAGCTTTCTTT. Translated: CATHTGQGAAEAFF.

In DNA, the CDR3 is TGTGCCAGCTGGGGACAACAACCCTACTATGGCTACACCTTC. Translation gives CASWGQQPYYGYTF. This chain uses TRBV28 with TRBJ1-2; D is perhaps TRBD1 (6 bases). Deletions cut 8 bases from V and 3 bases from J, with 16 bases between. CDR3 length: 14 amino acids. CDR1 and CDR2 (germline): MDHEN, SYDVKM.

As for this clone: At one end, the junction sequence differs from germline, possibly due to a read error. The chain uses TRBV2 and TRBJ2-1, with TRBD2 matching 7 bases. CDR3 length: 16 amino acids. Per germline, CDR1 SNHLY and CDR2 FYNNEI. CDR3 sequence reads: CASSEERLAVYNEQFF. In DNA form, the CDR3 reads TGTGCCAGCAGCGAAGAACGTCTAGCGGTTTACAATGAGCAGTTCTTC.

The J gene is TRBJ1-2, the V gene TRBV2; TRBD1 matches at 7 bases. The CDR3 is 12 residues long. Germline CDR1 SNHLY, CDR2 FYNNEI. Germline trimming cut 5 bases from V and 10 bases from J; bases unmatched to any gene: 7. The CDR3 sequence: CASSYDREAYTF. The CDR3, as DNA: TGTGCCAGCAGTTACGACAGGGAGGCCTACACCTTC.

The V call is TRBV4-3, the J call TRBJ2-3; 7 bases match TRBD2. The CDR3 totals 16 residues. Germline-derived CDR1 and CDR2 are LGHNA and YSLEER. The V and J ends lost 6 bases and 5 bases, in that order; junction bases with no gene match: 14. CDR3 bases: TGCGCCAGCAGTGCGAACAAGCGGGGCCCGGGAGATACGCAGTATTTT. It codes for CASSANKRGPGDTQYF.

This clone showed up just once. The chain employs TRBV28 and TRBJ2-7; TRBD2 agrees at 8 bases. The CDR3 is made up of 15 amino acids. Trimming at V came to 6 bases and at J to 3 bases, leaving 10 bases not matched to a gene. Per the germline V gene, CDR1 is MDHEN and CDR2 is SYDVKM. The CDR3 DNA reads TGTGCCAGCAGCCTCCCGGGGGGGCGAGACTACGAGCAGTACTTC. Translated: CASSLPGGRDYEQYF.

V gene TRBV9 combines with J gene TRBJ2-2; no clear D gene. Germline V gives CDR1 SGDLS, CDR2 YYNGEE. V shed 4 bases and J shed 6 bases, with 10 bases lying between them. The CDR3 consists of 13 residues. CDR3 region: CASSSPTAGELFF. The CDR3 nucleotides read TGTGCCAGCAGCTCCCCAACGGCCGGGGAGCTGTTTTTT.

The rearrangement links TRBV24-1 to TRBJ1-2; D perhaps matches TRBD1 (5 bases). This CDR3 comprises 16 residues. Germline CDR1 is KGHDR and CDR2 is SFDVKD. V lost 4 bases to trimming and J lost 7 bases, with 21 bases between them. The CDR3 loop reads CATSDSISREVFGYTF. The DNA for the CDR3 is TGTGCCACCAGTGACTCAATATCCAGGGAAGTCTTTGGCTACACCTTC.